Sequencing of this TCR beta chain was carried out in a study of T cells after yellow fever vaccination. V was trimmed by 6 bases and J by 6 bases, leaving 15 bases between them. CDR3 size: 14 residues. The sample holds a few counts of this clonotype. TCRdb re-called the 5' RACE reads through MiXCR, storing one row per CDR3 protein. The sample records hundreds of thousands of distinct CDR3 sequences, 18% being singletons. The source was PBMCs, collected before the yellow fever booster vaccination. This chain links TRBV12-3 or TRBV12-4 with TRBJ1-5, with D maybe TRBD1 (5 bases). This TCR derives from a man aged 18 to 30 who received the YFV17D yellow fever vaccine. CDR3 bases: TGTGCCAGCAGAGTTACAGGACCCGGTCAGCCCCAGCATTTT. Amino acids: CASRVTGPGQPQHF.